The 29 T cell receptor beta chains below come from one sample, sequenced in a study of blood T cell repertoires in COVID-19. Method: immunoSEQ multiplex PCR; TCRdb's copy keeps in-frame clones and lacks some. The sample contains around 160,000 clones, around 84% of which appear only once. Input material: peripheral blood. The receptors were sampled from a human donor in a cohort sampled during active COVID-19.

V usage is TRBV4-1 and J usage is TRBJ2-7, with D possibly matching TRBD2 (7 bases). Trimming stripped 3 bases from V and 2 bases from J, with 20 bases between. This CDR3 contains 17 residues. Germline CDR1 MGHRA, CDR2 YSYEKL. Here the CDR3 reads CASSHPTGRGTPYEQYF. DNA of the CDR3: TGCGCCAGCAGCCATCCTACAGGGCGGGGGACCCCCTACGAGCAGTACTTC.

This sequence joins TRBV11-3 and TRBJ1-6; 8 bases fit TRBD1. V was pared by 2 bases and J by 8 bases, with 5 bases of the junction left unmatched. CDR3 length: 15 amino acids. Germline V CDR1 and CDR2: SGHNT, YENEEA. The DNA for the CDR3 is TGTGCCAGCAGCTTAAGGTCAGGGGGCGATTCACCCCTCCACTTT. Its translation is CASSLRSGGDSPLHF.

The CDR3 coding sequence is TGCGCCAGCAGCTTGGCCCAGGGAACCTACGAGCAGTACTTC. It is translated as CASSLAQGTYEQYF. The J gene is TRBJ2-7, the V gene TRBV5-1, with D tentatively TRBD1 (5 bases). The CDR3 has 14 amino acids. Trimming took 0 bases from V and 2 from J, leaving 9 bases between them. Germline CDR1 and CDR2: SGHRS and YFSETQ.

This chain uses TRBV7-9 with TRBJ2-3; D is possibly TRBD2 (5 bases). Trimming took 7 bases from V and 0 from J, leaving 14 bases between them. The germline V gene has CDR1 SEHNR and CDR2 FQNEAQ (reference sequence). CDR3 length: 15 residues. The CDR3 DNA sequence: TGTGCCAGCAACCGCGGGTCTGTTAGCACAGATACGCAGTATTTT. This sequence encodes CASNRGSVSTDTQYF. Using reference TRBV7-9 and TRBJ2-3 for the parts outside the CDR3, the full variable domain is DTGVSQNPRHKITKRGQNVTFRCDPISEHNRLYWYRQTLGQGPEFLTYFQNEAQLEKSRLLSDRFSAERPKGSFSTLEIQRTEQGDSAMYLCASNRGSVSTDTQYFGPGTRLTVL.

The chain employs TRBV3-1 (or the pseudogene TRBV3-2) and TRBJ1-5; no reliable D call. The germline V gene has CDR1 LGHDT and CDR2 YNNKEL (reference sequence). This CDR3 has 14 amino acids. Trimming took off 4 bases at V and 3 bases at J, with 10 bases between the two ends. The CDR3: CASSPAQSNQPQHF. The CDR3, as DNA: TGTGCCAGCAGCCCCGCTCAGTCCAATCAGCCCCAGCATTTT.

The genes are TRBV2 and TRBJ1-1; D unclear. The CDR3 length is 14 residues. Germline assignment: CDR1 SNHLY and CDR2 FYNNEI. Trimming took 4 bases from V and 3 from J, leaving 12 bases between them. The CDR3 DNA reads as TGTGCCAGCAGTGGAGGCGGCAGATACACTGAAGCTTTCTTT. This codes for CASSGGGRYTEAFF.

About this clone: It is unclear where the CDR3 begins or ends on the DNA, so no DNA is shown, and the CDR3 is as TCRdb lists it. The chain uses TRBV6-4 and TRBJ1-4. The CDR3 is 13 amino acids in total, end residues counted. Germline values: CDR1 MRHNA, CDR2 SNTAGT. This CDR3 reads CASSSSANEKLFF.

The V and J genes are TRBV24-1 and TRBJ1-5; weak D call: TRBD1 (5 bases). Trimming shortened V by 9 bases and J by 2 bases, and 7 bases separated the two germline ends. Germline CDR1 is KGHDR and CDR2 is SFDVKD. The CDR3 runs to 12 residues. The CDR3 sequence is CATGGGNQPQHF. In nucleotides, the CDR3 is TGTGCCACCGGGGGGGGCAATCAGCCCCAGCATTTT.

The V and J genes are TRBV28 and TRBJ1-2, with 7 positions matching TRBD1. The germline V gene encodes CDR1 MDHEN and CDR2 SYDVKM. V lost 6 bases and J lost 8; bases outside the gene matches: 12. There are 14 residues in the CDR3. CDR3 in DNA: TGTGCCAGCAGCCCCGGAGGGGGCGCACAGGGCTACACCTTC. As protein: CASSPGGGAQGYTF.

The chain uses TRBV5-1 and TRBJ1-2; D call uncertain. Trimming shortened V by 4 bases and J by 7 bases, and 20 bases separated the two germline ends. The V gene's germline CDR1 is SGHRS and CDR2 YFSETQ. This CDR3 contains 15 residues. CDR3 residues: CASSLGSDPGRGYTF. The CDR3 nucleotides are TGCGCCAGCAGCCTGGGTAGCGATCCGGGCCGTGGCTACACCTTC.

The chain has TRBV29-1 and TRBJ2-5, with a tentative D call TRBD1 (7 bases). Trimming took 6 bases from V and 5 from J, leaving 19 bases between them. Germline values: CDR1 SQVTM, CDR2 ANQGSEA. The CDR3 covers 14 residues. The CDR3 region is CSVTPGGTSETQYF. The CDR3 DNA is TGCAGCGTGACCCCAGGGGGGACTTCGGAGACCCAGTACTTC.

This sequence joins TRBV7-9 and TRBJ2-5; no clear D. Trimming removed 3 bases at V and 4 bases at J, with 15 bases between. The CDR3 covers 15 residues. Germline CDR1 reads SEHNR; CDR2 reads FQNEAQ (reference sequence). The CDR3 reads CASSLVISLGETQYF. The CDR3 DNA is TGTGCCAGCAGCTTGGTCATATCCCTAGGAGAGACCCAGTACTTC. Looking up the rest from reference TRBV7-9 and TRBJ2-5 gives the full variable domain: DTGVSQNPRHKITKRGQNVTFRCDPISEHNRLYWYRQTLGQGPEFLTYFQNEAQLEKSRLLSDRFSAERPKGSFSTLEIQRTEQGDSAMYLCASSLVISLGETQYFGPGTRLLVL.

This clone has only one observation. The chain carries TRBV7-9 and TRBJ2-2, with 7 bases fitting TRBD1. Germline trimming cut 5 bases from V and 1 base from J; bases unmatched to any gene: 4. The CDR3 contains 15 residues. The germline gives CDR1 SEHNR, CDR2 FQNEAQ (reference sequence). CDR3 amino acids: CASSPDRVNTGELFF. The CDR3 DNA is TGTGCCAGCAGCCCTGACAGGGTGAACACCGGGGAGCTGTTTTTT.

V usage is TRBV2 and J usage is TRBJ1-5; D uncertain. Germline CDR1 and CDR2: SNHLY and FYNNEI. The CDR3 totals 11 residues. V shed 4 bases and J shed 9 bases, with 7 bases lying between them. CDR3 residues: CASSARGPQHF. CDR3 nucleotides: TGTGCCAGCAGTGCCCGGGGGCCCCAGCATTTT.

The rearrangement links TRBV19 to TRBJ1-6; no firm D call. Per germline, CDR1 LNHDA and CDR2 SQIVND (reference sequence). The CDR3 consists of 15 residues. Trimming removed 8 bases at V and 3 bases at J, with 14 bases between. In DNA, the CDR3 is TGTGCCAGTCGTTCTGAGGAGATCTATAATTCACCCCTCCACTTT. Protein sequence: CASRSEEIYNSPLHF.

The chain couples TRBV2 to TRBJ1-5, with D possibly being TRBD1 (5 bases). CDR1 SNHLY and CDR2 FYNNEI come from the germline V gene. Trimming cost V 2 bases and J 0 bases, with 8 bases left between them. The CDR3 is 15 amino acids. In DNA form, the CDR3 reads TGTGCCAGCAGTGAAAGGGGCTATAGCAATCAGCCCCAGCATTTT. It translates to CASSERGYSNQPQHF. The full variable domain, rest sourced from reference TRBV2 and TRBJ1-5, is EPEVTQTPSHQVTQMGQEVILRCVPISNHLYFYWYRQILGQKVEFLVSFYNNEISEKSEIFDDQFSVERPDGSNFTLKIRSTKLEDSAMYFCASSERGYSNQPQHFGDGTRLSIL.

This clone came up a few times. The genes are TRBV27 and TRBJ2-2; D is undetermined. Germline values: CDR1 MNHEY, CDR2 SMNVEV (reference sequence). The CDR3 has 15 residues. The V end was cut by 2 bases, the J end by 6 bases, with 13 bases between. CDR3 loop: CASSLSPLPAGELFF. CDR3 DNA: TGTGCCAGCAGTTTAAGCCCACTACCCGCCGGGGAGCTGTTTTTT.

The rearrangement uses TRBV5-8 and TRBJ1-2, with D maybe TRBD1 (6 bases). The CDR3 length is 13 residues. V was clipped by 2 bases and J by 2 bases, with 7 bases between them. Germline V lookup: CDR1 SGHTS, CDR2 YDEGEE. The CDR3 here is CASSFQGNYGYTF. CDR3 in DNA: TGTGCCAGCAGCTTCCAGGGGAACTATGGCTACACCTTC.

The rearrangement joins TRBV7-8 to TRBJ1-1; D remains unclear. Germline V gene lookup returns CDR1 SGHVS and CDR2 FQNEAQ. Deletions cut 5 bases from V and 4 bases from J, with 14 bases between. The CDR3 covers 14 residues. Here the CDR3 reads CASSPKREITEAFF. The CDR3 nucleotides read TGTGCCAGCAGCCCCAAGAGGGAAATCACTGAAGCTTTCTTT.

The chain has TRBV3-1 (or the pseudogene TRBV3-2) and TRBJ2-7; 7 bases agree with TRBD2. CDR1 and CDR2 from the germline V gene are LGHDT and YNNKEL (reference sequence). Trimming at V came to 3 bases and at J to 2 bases, leaving 13 bases not matched to a gene. This CDR3 is 17 amino acids long. The CDR3 loop reads CASSHLRSRERAYEQYF. In DNA, the CDR3 is TGTGCCAGCAGCCACCTCCGGTCGCGGGAGAGGGCCTACGAGCAGTACTTC.

J is TRBJ2-7 and V is TRBV18; 8 nucleotides line up with TRBD1. Germline V gene sequence: CDR1 KGHSH, CDR2 LQKENI. This CDR3 contains 13 residues. V trimming: 2 bases; J trimming: 6 bases; junction bases outside the gene matches: 3. The CDR3, as DNA: TGTGCCAGCTCACCAAATGACAGGGGCGAGCAGTACTTC. It translates to CASSPNDRGEQYF.

The gene calls are TRBV4-3 and TRBJ1-4; D possibly corresponds to TRBD1 (5 bases). The CDR3 covers 15 residues. The V gene's germline CDR1 is LGHNA and CDR2 YSLEER. The V gene lost 4 bases and the J gene lost 0 bases, with 9 bases spanning the gap. The CDR3 reads CASSRTGSTNEKLFF. The DNA of the CDR3 is TGCGCCAGCAGCCGAACAGGTTCAACTAATGAAAAACTGTTTTTT.

This clone has only one observation. This CDR3 is also generated by other DNA sequences in the sample. This chain's CDR3 is CASSLDRGISGYTF. In DNA, the CDR3 is TGTGCCAGCAGCTTGGACAGGGGTATTAGTGGCTACACCTTC. The genes are TRBV7-2 and TRBJ1-2, with TRBD1 identical over 9 bases. The ends lost 3 bases at V and 7 bases at J; junction bases unmatched: 6. Germline assignment: CDR1 SGHTA and CDR2 FQGNSA. The CDR3 is made up of 14 amino acids.

The V gene is TRBV4-3, the J gene TRBJ1-2; D is perhaps TRBD1 (6 bases). Germline V gene sequence: CDR1 LGHNA, CDR2 YSLEER. The CDR3 length is 15 residues. V shed 3 bases and J shed 4 bases, with 15 bases lying between them. For the CDR3, the DNA is TGCGCCAGCAGCCAGAGCAGGGGCAGGGCCTATGGCTACACCTTC. As protein: CASSQSRGRAYGYTF.

This clone appeared a few times. This rearrangement joins TRBV7-6 to TRBJ2-7, with no clear D. The CDR3 consists of 12 residues. Germline CDR1 reads SGHVS; CDR2 reads FNYEAQ. Trimming removed 2 bases from V and 5 bases from J, with 7 bases in between. CDR3 bases: TGTGCCAGCAGCTTAACAGACAACGAGCAGTACTTC. Protein: CASSLTDNEQYF.

The V and J genes are TRBV7-2 and TRBJ1-6; D call uncertain. Germline loops: CDR1 SGHTA, CDR2 FQGNSA. The CDR3 is made up of 15 amino acids. V lost 1 base and J lost 10, with 14 bases in between. CDR3 sequence (DNA): TGTGCCAGCAGCTTAGACTCTGGTTTACGGTCACCCCTCCACTTT. Encoded protein: CASSLDSGLRSPLHF.

The sample holds a few counts of this clone. V and J are TRBV29-1 and TRBJ2-2, with 7 nucleotides matching TRBD2. Germline V CDR1 and CDR2: SQVTM, ANQGSEA. Trimming took 5 bases from V and 3 from J; bases not matched to a gene: 9. CDR3 length equals 15 residues. The CDR3 DNA sequence: TGCAGCGTTCGAGTAGCGGGTCATCACACCGGGGAGCTGTTTTTT. As protein: CSVRVAGHHTGELFF.

The chain couples TRBV12-5 to TRBJ2-1, with 9 bases lining up with TRBD2. CDR3 length: 13 amino acids. Germline V gene data show CDR1 as LGHNT and CDR2 as FRNRAP. CDR3 bases: TGTGCCGCGGGGGGGAGGTCCTACAATGAGCAGTTCTTC. It translates to CAAGGRSYNEQFF.

This clone was seen a handful of times. V is TRBV4-2 and J is TRBJ2-5; 12 bases are a match to TRBD2. Unmatched junction bases numbered 17, after V lost 4 bases and J lost 5 bases. The CDR3 has 19 residues. Germline values: CDR1 LGHNA, CDR2 YNFKEQ. The CDR3 DNA is TGTGCCAGCAGCCTTGGAATGGCTAGCGGGGGGGCTAGGGGGGAGACCCAGTACTTC. As protein: CASSLGMASGGARGETQYF.